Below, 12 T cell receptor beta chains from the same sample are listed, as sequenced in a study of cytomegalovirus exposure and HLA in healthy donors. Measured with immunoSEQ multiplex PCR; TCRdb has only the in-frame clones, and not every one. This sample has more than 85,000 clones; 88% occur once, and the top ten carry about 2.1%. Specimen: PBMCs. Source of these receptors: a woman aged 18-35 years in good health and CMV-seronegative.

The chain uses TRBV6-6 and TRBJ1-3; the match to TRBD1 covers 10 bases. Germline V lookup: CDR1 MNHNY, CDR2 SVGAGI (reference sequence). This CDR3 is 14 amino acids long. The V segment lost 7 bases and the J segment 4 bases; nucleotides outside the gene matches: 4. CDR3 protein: CASTGTGEGNTIYF. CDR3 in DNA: TGTGCCAGCACCGGGACAGGGGAAGGAAACACCATATATTTT.

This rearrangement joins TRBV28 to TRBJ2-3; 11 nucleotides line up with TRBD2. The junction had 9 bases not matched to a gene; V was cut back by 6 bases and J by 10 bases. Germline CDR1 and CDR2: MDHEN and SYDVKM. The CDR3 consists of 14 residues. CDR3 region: CASRGLAVWDAQYF. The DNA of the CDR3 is TGTGCCAGCAGGGGACTAGCGGTTTGGGACGCGCAGTATTTT.

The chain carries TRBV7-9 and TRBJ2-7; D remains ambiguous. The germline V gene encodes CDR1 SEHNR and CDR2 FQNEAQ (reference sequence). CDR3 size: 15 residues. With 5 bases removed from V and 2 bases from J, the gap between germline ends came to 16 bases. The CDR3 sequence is CASSPDISTPYEQYF. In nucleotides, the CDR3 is TGTGCCAGCAGCCCAGACATTTCCACACCCTACGAGCAGTACTTC.

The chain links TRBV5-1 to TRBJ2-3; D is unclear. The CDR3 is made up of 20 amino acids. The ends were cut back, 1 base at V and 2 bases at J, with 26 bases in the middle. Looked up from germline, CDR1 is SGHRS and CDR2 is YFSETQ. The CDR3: CASSLTNQSWLAETTDTQYF. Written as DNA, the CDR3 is TGCGCCAGCAGCTTGACCAATCAGTCGTGGCTGGCGGAGACCACAGATACGCAGTATTTT.

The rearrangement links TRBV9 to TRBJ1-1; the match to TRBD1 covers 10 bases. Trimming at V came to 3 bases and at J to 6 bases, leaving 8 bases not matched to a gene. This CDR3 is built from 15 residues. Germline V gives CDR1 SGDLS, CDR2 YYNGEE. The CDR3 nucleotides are TGTGCCAGCAGCGCGACAGGGGGCGCCTCCCCTGAAGCTTTCTTT. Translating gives CASSATGGASPEAFF.

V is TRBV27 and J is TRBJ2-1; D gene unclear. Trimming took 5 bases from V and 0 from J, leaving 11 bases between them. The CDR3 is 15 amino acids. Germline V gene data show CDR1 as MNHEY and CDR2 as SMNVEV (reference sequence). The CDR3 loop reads CASSPSSSSYNEQFF. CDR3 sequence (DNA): TGTGCCAGCAGTCCCTCTTCGAGCTCCTACAATGAGCAGTTCTTC.

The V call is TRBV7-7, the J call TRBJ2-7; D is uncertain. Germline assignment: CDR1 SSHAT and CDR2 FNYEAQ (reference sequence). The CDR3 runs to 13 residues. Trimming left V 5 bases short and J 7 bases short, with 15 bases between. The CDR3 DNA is TGTGCCAGCAGCGAACGGGTCCTCGGTGAGCAGTACTTC. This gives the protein CASSERVLGEQYF.

DNA for the CDR3: TGTGCCTGGAGTGCTTGGGACTGGGCCCAAGAGACCCAGTACTTC. Amino acid sequence: CAWSAWDWAQETQYF. The rearrangement joins TRBV30 to TRBJ2-5; tentatively, D is TRBD2 (6 bases). Germline V gives CDR1 GTSNPN, CDR2 SVGIG (reference sequence). CDR3 length: 15 residues. Trimming removed 1 base from V and 1 base from J, with 13 bases in between.

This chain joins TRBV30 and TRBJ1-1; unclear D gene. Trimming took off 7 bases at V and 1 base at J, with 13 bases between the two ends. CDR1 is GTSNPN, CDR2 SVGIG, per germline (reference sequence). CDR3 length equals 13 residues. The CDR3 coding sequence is TGTGCCTATCGGAGGTTGGGGAACACTGAAGCTTTCTTT. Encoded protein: CAYRRLGNTEAFF. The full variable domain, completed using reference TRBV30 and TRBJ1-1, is SQTIHQWPATLVQPVGSPLSLECTVEGTSNPNLYWYRQAAGRGLQLLFYSVGIGQISSEVPQNLSASRPQDRQFILSSKKLLLSDSGFYLCAYRRLGNTEAFFGQGTRLTVV.

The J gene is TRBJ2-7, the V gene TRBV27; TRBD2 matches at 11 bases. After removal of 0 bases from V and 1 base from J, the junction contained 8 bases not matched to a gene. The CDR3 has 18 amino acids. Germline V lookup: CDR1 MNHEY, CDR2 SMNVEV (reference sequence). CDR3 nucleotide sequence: TGTGCCAGCAGTTTATCGGCGACTAGCGGGATAAGTTCCTACGAGCAGTACTTC. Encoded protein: CASSLSATSGISSYEQYF.

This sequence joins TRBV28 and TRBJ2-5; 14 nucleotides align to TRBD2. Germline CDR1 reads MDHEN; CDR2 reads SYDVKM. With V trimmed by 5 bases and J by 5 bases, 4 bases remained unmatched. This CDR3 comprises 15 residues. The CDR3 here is CASSRGLAGAETQYF. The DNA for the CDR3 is TGTGCCAGCAGTAGGGGACTAGCGGGAGCGGAGACCCAGTACTTC.

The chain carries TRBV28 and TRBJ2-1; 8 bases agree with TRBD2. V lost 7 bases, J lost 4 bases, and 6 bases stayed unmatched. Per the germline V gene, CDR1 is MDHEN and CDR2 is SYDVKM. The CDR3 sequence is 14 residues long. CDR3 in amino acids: CASITAGGYNEQFF. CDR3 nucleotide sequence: TGTGCCAGCATTACTGCGGGGGGTTACAATGAGCAGTTCTTC.